The clone carrying this TCR beta chain was observed many times. No antigen is known for it. The CDR3 covers 13 residues. CDR1 is DFQATT, CDR2 SNEGSKA, per germline (reference sequence). Trimming cost V 1 base and J 2 bases, with 8 bases left between them. This record belongs to a study of neurological immune-mediated disorders. One entry per CDR3 protein results from TCRdb running MiXCR on the 5' RACE reads. The sample consists of tens of thousands of distinct CDR3 sequences, around 5% of them appearing once. Study-level points and caveats: The highest TCR clonal expansion occurred in HTLV-1-associated myelopathy; multiple sclerosis fell below healthy controls.

The specimen sequenced was CD4+ T cells from blood. This sequence joins TRBV20-1 and TRBJ1-2, with D unresolved. The receptor comes from a man aged 18 to 29 in good health. The CDR3 coding sequence is TGCAGTGCTAGAGGCAGTACCAACTATGGCTACACCTTC. This translates into CSARGSTNYGYTF.